This T cell receptor beta chain emerged from a study of CD8 T cells in ankylosing spondylitis. Study findings and constraints: What seemed typical of ankylosing spondylitis blood was a TCR beta motif built from roughly eight highly homologous variants.

A note on this clonotype: Its antigen is as yet unknown.

This CDR3 has 13 residues. V was cut by 7 bases and J by 3 bases, with 13 bases left in between. TCRdb reprocessed the 5' RACE reads with MiXCR, giving one entry per CDR3 protein. The sample has roughly 130,000 distinct CDR3 sequences; approximately 15% are singletons. The sequencing sample was made of blood, either unsorted or a sorted T cell fraction (not recorded which). The receptor comes from a female donor with ankylosing spondylitis or in good health (not recorded which). The genes are TRBV12-3 or TRBV12-4 and TRBJ2-7, with D uncertain. This CDR3 reads CASNRASSYEQYF. CDR3 in DNA: TGTGCCAGCAATCGCGCCTCAAGCTACGAGCAGTACTTC.